These 7 T cell receptor beta chains came from one sample sequenced in a study of control samples from healthy donors and cancer patients (dated by TCRdb to the early 2020s). Libraries came from the immunoSEQ multiplex PCR assay. In its TCRdb copy, this immuneACCESS table keeps in-frame sequences only and misses some clones. Where compared with another copy, unresolved V genes explain less than half of these, and the others have no known cause. The sample records 85,000 to 120,000 clones, about 90% of which are singletons. Under 2.5% of the sample lies in the top ten. Material for sequencing was blood. The receptors stem from a woman in her late teens or twenties in good health.

The chain is built from TRBV4-3 and TRBJ2-7, with D unclear. The V end lost 2 bases, the J end lost 7 bases, and 12 bases lay between the germline ends. CDR3 length: 13 amino acids. Germline CDR1 LGHNA, CDR2 YSLEER. CDR3 sequence: CASSQTTGGEQYF. CDR3 bases: TGCGCCAGCAGCCAAACGACCGGTGGGGAGCAGTACTTC.

The J gene is TRBJ1-1, the V gene TRBV6-6, with D possibly TRBD1 on 6 matching bases. CDR1 is MNHNY and CDR2 is SVGAGI in the germline V gene (reference sequence). V shed 5 bases and J shed 1 base, with 14 bases lying between them. This CDR3 comprises 15 residues. This chain's CDR3 is CASSPPTGRNTEAFF. The CDR3 nucleotides are TGTGCCAGCAGTCCTCCGACAGGCCGGAACACTGAAGCTTTCTTT.

This clone is a singleton in its sample. The gene calls are TRBV5-5 and TRBJ2-5, with D hard to call. Germline V gene data show CDR1 as SGHKS and CDR2 as YYEKEE (reference sequence). V was trimmed by 0 bases and J by 5 bases, leaving 8 bases between them. The CDR3 extends over 13 amino acids. CDR3 amino acids: CASSLGSFETQYF. In DNA, the CDR3 is TGTGCCAGCAGCTTGGGTAGTTTCGAGACCCAGTACTTC.

This chain links TRBV18 with TRBJ1-5; 9 bases are shared with TRBD1. This CDR3 region has 15 residues. V lost 3 bases and J lost 4; bases outside the gene matches: 4. Germline CDR1 and CDR2: KGHSH and LQKENI. CDR3 sequence: CASSPIGQGNQPQHF. The CDR3 region has the DNA TGTGCCAGCTCACCTATAGGACAGGGGAATCAGCCCCAGCATTTT.

The chain is built from TRBV3-1 (or the pseudogene TRBV3-2) and TRBJ2-2; 8 bases map to TRBD1. V was pared by 1 base and J by 5 bases, with 12 bases of the junction left unmatched. The CDR3 extends over 18 amino acids. Germline V gene sequence: CDR1 LGHDT, CDR2 YNNKEL (reference sequence). The CDR3 DNA follows: TGTGCCAGCAGCCAAGTGGCAGGGGGCGGGTCTGGGACCGGGGAGCTGTTTTTT. It yields the protein CASSQVAGGGSGTGELFF.

CDR3 coding DNA: TGTGCCAGCTTACCCCCAGGTGCAGGGGGCTATAGCAATCAGCCCCAGCATTTT. Its translation: CASLPPGAGGYSNQPQHF. The chain combines TRBV28 with TRBJ1-5; 8 bases are a match to TRBD1. Germline V CDR1 and CDR2: MDHEN, SYDVKM. Trimming took 8 bases from V and 0 from J; bases not matched to a gene: 15. The CDR3 loop spans 18 amino acids. Filled out from reference TRBV28 and TRBJ1-5, the complete variable domain reads DVKVTQSSRYLVKRTGEKVFLECVQDMDHENMFWYRQDPGLGLRLIYFSYDVKMKEKGDIPEGYSVSREKKERFSLILESASTNQTSMYLCASLPPGAGGYSNQPQHFGDGTRLSIL.

J is TRBJ1-1 and V is TRBV4-3; D unclear. Germline V gene sequence: CDR1 LGHNA, CDR2 YSLEER. Trimming removed 0 bases from V and 0 bases from J, with 14 bases in between. The CDR3 covers 17 residues. CDR3 nucleotides: TGCGCCAGCAGCCAAGAGCTGCAATCCGTGATGAACACTGAAGCTTTCTTT. It specifies CASSQELQSVMNTEAFF.